The 15 T cell receptor beta chains given below trace back to one sample, sequenced in a study of beta chain features in type 1 diabetes. The whole isolated RNA underwent reverse transcription, so sequencing captured expressed TCRB transcripts. The method was immunoSEQ multiplex PCR; TCRdb's version includes in-frame clones alone and lacks a portion of them. There are 620,000 or so clones in the sample; roughly 16% occur only once, and 0.09% to 0.095% lies in the top ten. Sequenced: naive CD4+ T cells from blood. The receptors stem from a man aged 18 to 29 in good health.

V usage is TRBV18 and J usage is TRBJ2-3; 9 positions match TRBD1. Germline trimming cut 4 bases from V and 6 bases from J; bases unmatched to any gene: 14. Germline V lookup: CDR1 KGHSH, CDR2 LQKENI. CDR3 length: 17 amino acids. The CDR3 reads CASSLQADRGSWDTQYF. Here the CDR3 DNA reads TGTGCCAGCTCACTTCAAGCGGACAGGGGATCGTGGGATACGCAGTATTTT.

This clone has more than one count but fewer than ten. The chain links TRBV5-1 to TRBJ2-5; weak D call: TRBD2 (5 bases). The germline V and J ends were trimmed by 4 bases and 7 bases, with 14 bases remaining between them. The CDR3 contains 13 residues. CDR1 and CDR2 from the germline V gene are SGHRS and YFSETQ. The CDR3: CASSLDFVGTQYF. CDR3 DNA: TGCGCCAGCAGCCTGGACTTTGTTGGGACCCAGTACTTC.

The chain joins TRBV9 to TRBJ1-1, with TRBD1 matching 9 bases. With 3 bases clipped from V and 1 base from J, the junction kept 10 bases outside the gene matches. Germline V CDR1 and CDR2: SGDLS, YYNGEE. The CDR3 has 17 residues. The CDR3 DNA follows: TGTGCCAGCAGCGCCCCAAGGACAGGGGCGCCGAACACTGAAGCTTTCTTT. This codes for CASSAPRTGAPNTEAFF. The whole variable domain, filled in from reference TRBV9 and TRBJ1-1, reads DSGVTQTPKHLITATGQRVTLRCSPRSGDLSVYWYQQSLDQGLQFLIQYYNGEERAKGNILERFSAQQFPDLHSELNLSSLELGDSALYFCASSAPRTGAPNTEAFFGQGTRLTVV.

This clone was found a few times. The chain is built from TRBV29-1 and TRBJ1-1; D call uncertain. Trimming removed 4 bases at V and 4 bases at J, with 13 bases between. The CDR3 sequence is 13 residues long. Germline V gives CDR1 SQVTM, CDR2 ANQGSEA. CDR3 in DNA: TGCAGCGTTGTCCGAAGACTGGGCACTGAAGCTTTCTTT. Amino acid sequence: CSVVRRLGTEAFF.

This clone was observed a handful of times. The chain carries TRBV29-1 and TRBJ1-2; D possibly corresponds to TRBD1 (5 bases). Germline V gene lookup returns CDR1 SQVTM and CDR2 ANQGSEA. Trimming shortened V by 7 bases and J by 8 bases, and 29 bases separated the two germline ends. This CDR3 is built from 16 residues. CDR3 residues: CSATPLGQGTIGGYTF. CDR3 bases: TGCAGCGCCACCCCCTTGGGGCAGGGAACAATAGGCGGCTACACCTTC.

This chain joins TRBV7-9 and TRBJ1-2; tentative D call: TRBD1 (6 bases). The V end lost 6 bases, the J end lost 3 bases, and 20 bases lay between the germline ends. This CDR3 contains 16 residues. Germline assignment: CDR1 SEHNR and CDR2 FQNEAQ (reference sequence). Here the CDR3 DNA reads TGTGCCAGCAGGGCAATACAGGGAAATCGAGACTATGGCTACACCTTC. Its translation is CASRAIQGNRDYGYTF.

V usage is TRBV13 and J usage is TRBJ2-4; no reliable D call. The CDR3 contains 14 residues. V lost 6 bases and J lost 3, with 12 bases in between. Per germline, CDR1 PRHDT and CDR2 FYEKMQ (reference sequence). The CDR3 coding sequence is TGTGCCAGCAGATCAGCGATTTTCAAAAACATTCAGTACTTC. It encodes CASRSAIFKNIQYF.

The gene calls are TRBV28 and TRBJ2-7; D gene unclear. The V gene lost 7 bases and the J gene lost 4 bases, with 11 bases spanning the gap. CDR1 is MDHEN and CDR2 is SYDVKM in the germline V gene. The CDR3 loop spans 12 amino acids. DNA for the CDR3: TGTGCCAGCAAGGATTTGGGATACGAGCAGTACTTC. This sequence encodes CASKDLGYEQYF.

This clone was counted a few times. The rearrangement links TRBV10-3 to TRBJ1-6, with 7 positions matching TRBD1. This CDR3 is 13 amino acids long. V was pared by 2 bases and J by 10 bases, with 2 bases of the junction left unmatched. Germline CDR1 is ENHRY and CDR2 is SYGVKD. The CDR3, as DNA: TGTGCCATCAGTGAGCACAGGGGCTCACCCCTCCACTTT. Protein: CAISEHRGSPLHF.

About this clone: Other DNA sequences in this sample translate to the same CDR3. The chain links TRBV7-2 to TRBJ1-2, with no clear D. This CDR3 spans 11 amino acids. The germline gives CDR1 SGHTA, CDR2 FQGNSA. V was shortened by 3 bases and J by 2 bases, with 1 base between the two germline ends. The CDR3 coding sequence is TGTGCCAGCAGCTTGAACTATGGCTACACCTTC. Protein: CASSLNYGYTF. Full variable domain (rest looked up from reference TRBV7-2 and TRBJ1-2): GAGVSQSPSNKVTEKGKDVELRCDPISGHTALYWYRQSLGQGLEFLIYFQGNSAPDKSGLPSDRFSAERTGGSVSTLTIQRTQQEDSAVYLCASSLNYGYTFGSGTRLTVV.

A word on this clone: A junction end diverges from the germline sequence, so it may reflect a read error. The rearrangement joins TRBV30 to TRBJ2-5, with TRBD1 matching over 9 bases. Germline-derived CDR1 and CDR2 are GTSNPN and SVGIG (reference sequence). The length of the CDR3 is 13 residues. CDR3 sequence (DNA): TGTGCCTGGGGTACAGGGGGCGCGGGGACCGAGTACTTC. Protein sequence: CAWGTGGAGTEYF.

V gene TRBV28 combines with J gene TRBJ1-2; D is unresolved. Deletions cut 6 bases from V and 4 bases from J, with 15 bases between. The CDR3 length is 14 residues. Germline CDR1 is MDHEN and CDR2 is SYDVKM. CDR3 residues: CASSLAGNIYGYTF. Written as DNA, the CDR3 is TGTGCCAGCAGCCTCGCGGGGAATATCTATGGCTACACCTTC.

This clone was detected a few times. The chain is built from TRBV6-5 and TRBJ2-1; a possible D gene is TRBD1 (6 bases). Looked up from germline, CDR1 is MNHEY and CDR2 is SVGAGI. This CDR3 contains 15 residues. With 6 bases removed from V and 0 bases from J, the gap between germline ends came to 12 bases. CDR3 coding DNA: TGTGCCAGCAGCCGCGACAGGCGCTCCTACAATGAGCAGTTCTTC. It codes for CASSRDRRSYNEQFF.

This sequence joins TRBV7-3 and TRBJ2-5; TRBD2 matches 13 bases. Losses at the gene ends were 5 bases for V and 5 bases for J; bases not matched to a gene: 5. There are 15 residues in the CDR3. CDR1 and CDR2 from the germline V gene are SGHTA and FQGTGA. The CDR3 DNA reads as TGTGCCAGCAGCACGGGACTAGCGGGATTGGAGACCCAGTACTTC. This codes for CASSTGLAGLETQYF.

The J gene is TRBJ2-3, the V gene TRBV2, with TRBD1 as a possible D gene (7 bases). V was trimmed by 4 bases and J by 4 bases, leaving 12 bases between them. Germline V lookup: CDR1 SNHLY, CDR2 FYNNEI. This CDR3 spans 14 amino acids. CDR3 sequence reads: CASSGLGGADTQYF. CDR3 bases: TGTGCCAGCAGTGGACTAGGGGGCGCAGATACGCAGTATTTT.